What follows are 4 T cell receptor beta chains derived from one specimen sequenced in a study of human CD8 memory T cell subsets. The authors made TCR beta libraries using UMI-labeled 5' RACE. One entry per CDR3 protein results from TCRdb running MiXCR on the 5' RACE reads. The sample lists thousands of distinct CDR3 sequences; under 4% were seen once. The source material was CD8+ T cells from PBMCs. The receptors shown here come from a human donor in good health.

This clonotype came up many times. The J gene is TRBJ1-1, the V gene TRBV28, with D possibly matching TRBD1 (5 bases). From germline, CDR1 is MDHEN and CDR2 SYDVKM. There are 14 residues in the CDR3. The V gene lost 3 bases and the J gene lost 7 bases, with 15 bases spanning the gap. CDR3 sequence (DNA): TGTGCCAGCAGTTTTTTAGGGGTAGGACTTGAAGCTTTCTTT. It is translated as CASSFLGVGLEAFF.

This clonotype was seen at least ten times. The V and J genes are TRBV5-1 and TRBJ2-7; 10 positions agree with TRBD2. The CDR3 runs to 15 residues. V trimming: 5 bases; J trimming: 3 bases; junction bases outside the gene matches: 8. Germline CDR1 is SGHRS and CDR2 is YFSETQ. The CDR3 sequence is CASRDGLADNYEQYF. For the CDR3, the DNA is TGCGCCAGCAGGGATGGACTAGCGGACAACTACGAGCAGTACTTC.

In its sample, this clonotype ranks as medium-sized. The chain recombines TRBV10-2 with TRBJ1-1, with D possibly being TRBD1 (5 bases). V shed 0 bases and J shed 5 bases, with 13 bases lying between them. The CDR3 runs to 15 residues. Germline CDR1 and CDR2: WSHSY and SAAADI. The DNA for the CDR3 is TGCGCCAGCAGTGAGTCGGGAGGGGCAGGAACTGAAGCTTTCTTT. It yields the protein CASSESGGAGTEAFF.

There are many counts of this clonotype. V usage is TRBV20-1 and J usage is TRBJ2-1; the match to TRBD2 covers 10 bases. V was pared by 0 bases and J by 8 bases, with 7 bases of the junction left unmatched. This CDR3 is built from 15 residues. Per germline, CDR1 DFQATT and CDR2 SNEGSKA (reference sequence). CDR3 residues: CSARDVSGRADEQFF. CDR3 coding DNA: TGCAGTGCTAGAGATGTCAGCGGGAGGGCCGATGAGCAGTTCTTC.